The present entry profiles one T cell receptor (beta chain) with its context. Per the study methods: The authors estimated nucleated cell counts from reference gene primer amplification. Sequencing used immunoSEQ multiplex PCR; TCRdb keeps in-frame clones, though not all of them. V and J calls and clone size are as listed in that table; D and trimming were resolved from the DNA. The table includes 37,000 or so clones, about 85% detected once. V was pared by 5 bases and J by 8 bases, with 12 bases of the junction left unmatched. The CDR3 extends over 15 amino acids. Germline V gives CDR1 SGHTA, CDR2 FQGTGA. The source of the sample is a study of blood T cell repertoires in COVID-19.

Sequenced: peripheral blood. J is TRBJ1-2 and V is TRBV7-3, with 9 bases that match TRBD1. This TCR was recovered from a human donor in a cohort sampled during active COVID-19. The CDR3, as DNA: TGTGCCAGCAGCGCGACCGGGACAGGGTTTGAAGGCTACACCTTC. Translated: CASSATGTGFEGYTF.